Following are 27 T cell receptor beta chains from one sample sequenced in a study of T cells after yellow fever vaccination. TCRdb itself ran the 5' RACE reads through MiXCR, one entry per CDR3 protein. Here the sample spans hundreds of thousands of distinct CDR3 sequences, approximately 16% being singletons. Sequences were derived from PBMCs, sampled about 5 days after the first yellow fever vaccination. These TCRs come from a young man who received the YFV17D yellow fever vaccine.

This clonotype came up a few times. The chain combines TRBV7-2 with TRBJ1-4; D gene uncertain. Deletions cut 5 bases from V and 6 bases from J, with 7 bases between. Per the germline V gene, CDR1 is SGHTA and CDR2 is FQGNSA. The CDR3 length is 12 residues. DNA of the CDR3: TGTGCCAGCAGCGGCCCTCATGAAAAACTGTTTTTT. It specifies CASSGPHEKLFF. The variable domain in full, completed from reference TRBV7-2 and TRBJ1-4, reads GAGVSQSPSNKVTEKGKDVELRCDPISGHTALYWYRQSLGQGLEFLIYFQGNSAPDKSGLPSDRFSAERTGGSVSTLTIQRTQQEDSAVYLCASSGPHEKLFFGSGTQLSVL.

This clonotype came up many times. The V and J genes are TRBV7-2 and TRBJ1-1; maybe TRBD1 (6 bases). V gave up 5 bases and J gave up 1 base, with 17 bases separating them. The CDR3 consists of 16 residues. Germline V gene sequence: CDR1 SGHTA, CDR2 FQGNSA. The CDR3 bases are TGTGCCAGCAGCAAGGGGGTGGGCAGGGCGAACACTGAAGCTTTCTTT. This encodes CASSKGVGRANTEAFF.

DNA for the CDR3: TGTGCCAGCAGCCAGGACCGACAGGGGGAAAGCAATCAGCCCCAGCATTTT. It encodes CASSQDRQGESNQPQHF. The chain is built from TRBV4-2 and TRBJ1-5; TRBD1 matches 9 bases. With 3 bases clipped from V and 1 base from J, the junction kept 7 bases outside the gene matches. The CDR3 runs 17 residues. Germline V gene data show CDR1 as LGHNA and CDR2 as YNFKEQ.

This clonotype was picked up a small number of times. The chain carries TRBV4-3 and TRBJ1-6; 9 bases match TRBD1. CDR1 and CDR2 from the germline V gene are LGHNA and YSLEER. The CDR3 extends over 15 amino acids. Trimming cost V 1 base and J 7 bases; bases outside gene matches: 2. CDR3 bases: TGCGCCAGCAGCCAAGCCGGACAGGGGAATTCACCCCTCCACTTT. It codes for CASSQAGQGNSPLHF.

This clonotype was detected many times. The genes are TRBV10-1 and TRBJ2-7; 9 bases match TRBD1. In germline, CDR1 is WNHNN, CDR2 SYGVQD (reference sequence). The V and J ends lost 0 bases and 6 bases, in that order; junction bases with no gene match: 3. The CDR3 covers 14 residues. As DNA, the CDR3 is TGCGCCAGCAGTGAGTCGGGACAGGGAGGCGAGCAGTACTTC. Its translation: CASSESGQGGEQYF.

This chain uses TRBV5-1 with TRBJ2-7; the D is unclear. Trimming cost V 0 bases and J 3 bases, with 13 bases left between them. Germline lookup yields CDR1 SGHRS and CDR2 YFSETQ. This CDR3 is 15 amino acids long. This CDR3 reads CASSLARNYNYEQYF. CDR3 in DNA: TGCGCCAGCAGCTTGGCTCGAAACTACAACTACGAGCAGTACTTC.

The rearrangement links TRBV6-2 or TRBV6-3 to TRBJ1-1; TRBD1 matches 8 bases. The CDR3 has 17 residues. Germline assignment: CDR1 MNHEY and CDR2 SVGEGT. V trimming: 2 bases; J trimming: 8 bases; junction bases outside the gene matches: 16. The CDR3 sequence: CASSYRTQRQGRSEAFF. The CDR3 DNA reads TGTGCCAGCAGTTACCGAACACAGAGACAGGGGAGATCCGAAGCTTTCTTT.

This chain links TRBV7-6 with TRBJ2-1; D ambiguous. Germline V CDR1 and CDR2: SGHVS, FNYEAQ. The V gene lost 1 base and the J gene lost 14 bases, with 12 bases spanning the gap. There are 12 residues in the CDR3. CDR3 sequence reads: CASSLEGRMKFF. CDR3 in DNA: TGTGCCAGCAGCTTAGAAGGCAGGATGAAGTTCTTC.

This clonotype was picked up a small number of times. CDR3 residues: CATSPRTGGRGPLHF. The CDR3 DNA is TGTGCCACCAGCCCTCGGACAGGAGGGAGGGGACCCCTCCACTTT. This chain joins TRBV15 and TRBJ1-6; 7 positions match TRBD1. V lost 5 bases to trimming and J lost 12 bases; unmatched junction nucleotides: 13. The CDR3 runs 15 residues. Germline V lookup: CDR1 LNHNV, CDR2 YYDKDF (reference sequence). Together with reference TRBV15 and TRBJ1-6, the CDR3 gives the full variable domain: DAMVIQNPRYQVTQFGKPVTLSCSQTLNHNVMYWYQQKSSQAPKLLFHYYDKDFNNEADTPDNFQSRRPNTSFCFLDIRSPGLGDTAMYLCATSPRTGGRGPLHFGNGTRLTVT.

The chain links TRBV7-9 to TRBJ2-5; D may be TRBD2 (6 bases). This CDR3 comprises 17 residues. Germline assignment: CDR1 SEHNR and CDR2 FQNEAQ (reference sequence). The germline V and J ends were trimmed by 1 base and 1 base, with 16 bases remaining between them. The CDR3 protein is CASSLGRETSPQETQYF. The CDR3 nucleotides read TGTGCCAGCAGCTTAGGAAGGGAGACTAGTCCCCAAGAGACCCAGTACTTC. The full variable domain, rest sourced from reference TRBV7-9 and TRBJ2-5, is DTGVSQNPRHKITKRGQNVTFRCDPISEHNRLYWYRQTLGQGPEFLTYFQNEAQLEKSRLLSDRFSAERPKGSFSTLEIQRTEQGDSAMYLCASSLGRETSPQETQYFGPGTRLLVL.

This clonotype occurred a few times. The chain joins TRBV7-2 to TRBJ1-1; 10 nucleotides line up with TRBD1. This CDR3 region has 15 residues. Germline V gene sequence: CDR1 SGHTA, CDR2 FQGNSA. V lost 1 base to trimming and J lost 5 bases; unmatched junction nucleotides: 4. As DNA, the CDR3 is TGTGCCAGCAGCTTAGACAGGACAGGGGGTACTGAAGCTTTCTTT. It translates to CASSLDRTGGTEAFF.

V is TRBV24-1 and J is TRBJ2-2; possibly TRBD1 for D (5 bases). Germline V lookup: CDR1 KGHDR, CDR2 SFDVKD. The CDR3 consists of 14 residues. Trimming removed 7 bases from V and 1 base from J, with 9 bases in between. DNA for the CDR3: TGTGCCACCAGGGGCAGGGAGAACACCGGGGAGCTGTTTTTT. Amino acid sequence: CATRGRENTGELFF.

This clonotype has only a few counts. The chain links TRBV20-1 to TRBJ2-1; D is possibly TRBD1 or TRBD2 (5 bases each). This CDR3 region has 15 residues. Trimming cost V 6 bases and J 3 bases, with 18 bases left between them. Germline loops: CDR1 DFQATT, CDR2 SNEGSKA (reference sequence). CDR3 bases: TGCAGTGCGCCGGGGCCCGAGACACACTACAATGAGCAGTTCTTC. Amino acid sequence: CSAPGPETHYNEQFF.

This clonotype has only a few counts. The chain joins TRBV29-1 to TRBJ2-7; TRBD1 aligns across 7 bases. The CDR3 runs to 13 residues. The germline V gene encodes CDR1 SQVTM and CDR2 ANQGSEA. The CDR3 here is CSANLGQSYEQYF. The CDR3 DNA reads as TGCAGTGCCAACCTGGGACAGTCCTACGAGCAGTACTTC.

As concerns this clonotype: A much larger clonotype is one base distant, so this may be a read error. J is TRBJ2-4 and V is TRBV12-3 or TRBV12-4; D is undetermined. This CDR3 region has 12 residues. The CDR3 is CASSLTKNIRYF. CDR3 sequence (DNA): TGTGCCAGCAGTTTAACGAAAAACATTCGGTACTTC.

J is TRBJ1-6 and V is TRBV4-3; D may be TRBD1 (5 bases). Germline lookup yields CDR1 LGHNA and CDR2 YSLEER. The germline V and J ends were trimmed by 4 bases and 5 bases, with 12 bases remaining between them. The CDR3 totals 15 residues. The CDR3 spells CASSRGRFDNSPLHF. CDR3 DNA sequence: TGCGCCAGCAGCCGGGGACGGTTTGATAATTCACCCCTCCACTTT.

The rearrangement links TRBV7-9 to TRBJ2-7; no clear D. Germline V CDR1 and CDR2: SEHNR, FQNEAQ (reference sequence). V lost 10 bases to trimming and J lost 0 bases, with 16 bases between them. The CDR3 is 14 amino acids. In nucleotides, the CDR3 is TGTGCCACCAGTATGAGCCGTAGCTCCTACGAGCAGTACTTC. Amino acid sequence: CATSMSRSSYEQYF. Looking up the rest from reference TRBV7-9 and TRBJ2-7 gives the full variable domain: DTGVSQNPRHKITKRGQNVTFRCDPISEHNRLYWYRQTLGQGPEFLTYFQNEAQLEKSRLLSDRFSAERPKGSFSTLEIQRTEQGDSAMYLCATSMSRSSYEQYFGPGTRLTVT.

This clonotype has more than one count but fewer than ten. The V and J genes are TRBV12-3 or TRBV12-4 and TRBJ1-2; a weak D match, TRBD1 (6 bases). V lost 7 bases to trimming and J lost 4 bases, with 19 bases between them. The CDR3 has 15 residues. The CDR3 here is CASTSGAPGIYGYTF. The CDR3 DNA reads TGTGCCAGCACCTCAGGGGCTCCGGGGATCTATGGCTACACCTTC.

This clonotype was observed a single time. The rearrangement joins TRBV6-5 to TRBJ2-1, with 10 positions matching TRBD2. Germline V gene sequence: CDR1 MNHEY, CDR2 SVGAGI. The CDR3 has 16 residues. V trimming: 3 bases; J trimming: 5 bases; junction bases outside the gene matches: 7. CDR3 bases: TGTGCCAGCAGTTATTCCCGGCTAGCGGGGGACAATGAGCAGTTCTTC. Amino acids: CASSYSRLAGDNEQFF.

This chain's CDR3 is CSARGETWRRETQYF. CDR3 nucleotide sequence: TGCAGTGCTAGGGGGGAGACGTGGAGGAGAGAGACCCAGTACTTC. The rearrangement uses TRBV20-1 and TRBJ2-5, with D perhaps being TRBD1 or TRBD2 (5 bases each). V gave up 3 bases and J gave up 4 bases, with 18 bases separating them. The length of the CDR3 is 15 residues. Germline assignment: CDR1 DFQATT and CDR2 SNEGSKA (reference sequence).

This clonotype was detected a few times. V usage is TRBV6-5 and J usage is TRBJ1-1, with TRBD1 as a possible D gene (5 bases). Deletions cut 4 bases from V and 1 base from J, with 13 bases between. The CDR3 consists of 15 residues. CDR1 is MNHEY, CDR2 SVGAGI, per germline. In DNA, the CDR3 is TGTGCCAGCAGTTCCGGCGGCAGGGAGAACACTGAAGCTTTCTTT. Translated: CASSSGGRENTEAFF.

This clonotype was observed a few times. The chain has TRBV5-4 and TRBJ1-5; no definite D call. This CDR3 is 13 amino acids long. V lost 4 bases and J 2 bases, leaving 7 bases between the germline ends. Germline CDR1 and CDR2: SGHNT and YYREEE (reference sequence). The CDR3 region is CASSIDRNQPQHF. Here the CDR3 DNA reads TGTGCCAGCAGCATAGATCGCAATCAGCCCCAGCATTTT. The full variable domain, rest sourced from reference TRBV5-4 and TRBJ1-5, is ETGVTQSPTHLIKTRGQQVTLRCSSQSGHNTVSWYQQALGQGPQFIFQYYREEENGRGNFPPRFSGLQFPNYSSELNVNALELDDSALYLCASSIDRNQPQHFGDGTRLSIL.

The rearrangement uses TRBV5-4 and TRBJ2-7, with 12 bases fitting TRBD2. CDR3 length: 17 amino acids. The V and J ends lost 3 bases and 3 bases, in that order; junction bases with no gene match: 10. The germline CDR1 and CDR2 sequences are SGHNT and YYREEE (reference sequence). CDR3 sequence reads: CASSSGGLAGTFYEQYV. CDR3 nucleotides: TGTGCCAGCAGCTCGGGCGGACTAGCGGGGACCTTCTACGAGCAGTACGTC.

This chain connects TRBV2 to TRBJ2-5, with D hard to call. The CDR3 extends over 13 amino acids. The germline V and J ends were trimmed by 4 bases and 5 bases, with 11 bases remaining between them. Germline V gene sequence: CDR1 SNHLY, CDR2 FYNNEI. The DNA of the CDR3 is TGTGCCAGCAGTGGTAATAGGCAGGAGACCCAGTACTTC. Its protein product is CASSGNRQETQYF.

This clonotype occurred a few times. This chain links TRBV7-2 with TRBJ2-3; 10 bases align to TRBD1. Germline CDR1 SGHTA, CDR2 FQGNSA. This CDR3 region has 16 residues. Trimming at V came to 6 bases and at J to 6 bases, leaving 12 bases not matched to a gene. CDR3 amino acids: CASRIIGQGVSDTQYF. The CDR3 nucleotides are TGTGCCAGCAGAATAATCGGACAGGGGGTTTCGGATACGCAGTATTTT.

The chain uses TRBV12-3 or TRBV12-4 and TRBJ1-5; 7 bases fit TRBD1. The trim removed 6 bases at V and 6 bases at J, leaving 8 bases unmatched. The CDR3 length is 14 residues. This chain's CDR3 is CASRVDRERQPQHF. CDR3 bases: TGTGCCAGCAGGGTTGACAGGGAACGTCAGCCCCAGCATTTT.

This chain connects TRBV5-5 to TRBJ1-4; no definite D call. The germline CDR1 and CDR2 sequences are SGHKS and YYEKEE (reference sequence). The V end was cut by 0 bases, the J end by 0 bases, with 9 bases between. The CDR3 contains 16 residues. The CDR3 coding sequence is TGTGCCAGCAGCTTGGCCCCCAGAACAACTAATGAAAAACTGTTTTTT. The encoded protein is CASSLAPRTTNEKLFF.